What follows are 16 T cell receptor beta chains derived from one specimen sequenced in a study of T cells in Graves' hyperthyroidism and ophthalmopathy. What was amplified from RNA transcripts were TCR beta CDR3 regions. When the TCR CDR3 underwent first-round RT-PCR, the HTBI primer set was used. From the multiplex PCR reads, TCRdb called clonotypes with MiXCR, one entry per CDR3 protein. This table has some 620,000 distinct CDR3 sequences, roughly 15% appearing once. Sequencing input: blood. Source of these receptors: a woman in her thirties with Graves' hyperthyroidism.

V is TRBV5-8 and J is TRBJ2-1; no definite D call. The germline gives CDR1 SGHTS, CDR2 YDEGEE. V was shortened by 2 bases and J by 4 bases, with 19 bases between the two germline ends. CDR3 length equals 17 residues. The CDR3 spells CASSFYVRGRPYNEQFF. DNA for the CDR3: TGTGCCAGCAGCTTTTATGTCCGTGGCAGGCCATACAATGAGCAGTTCTTC.

This clonotype was seen repeatedly, ten times or more. The CDR3 nucleotides read TGTGCCAGCAGGGGACTAGCGGGACTGTGGGAGCAGTACTTC. This encodes CASRGLAGLWEQYF. V gene TRBV6-1 combines with J gene TRBJ2-7; the match to TRBD2 covers 13 bases. Per germline, CDR1 MNHNS and CDR2 SASEGT. V was pared by 6 bases and J by 7 bases, with 6 bases of the junction left unmatched. The CDR3 length is 14 residues.

This clonotype appeared a few times. This sequence joins TRBV2 and TRBJ2-1, with D unresolved. The CDR3 length is 14 residues. CDR1 is SNHLY, CDR2 FYNNEI, per germline. The V end lost 2 bases, the J end lost 1 base, and 6 bases lay between the germline ends. As DNA, the CDR3 is TGTGCCAGCAGTGAACTAGGTTCCTACAATGAGCAGTTCTTC. Residues: CASSELGSYNEQFF.

The chain links TRBV28 to TRBJ2-1; a possible D gene is TRBD1 (5 bases). Germline assignment: CDR1 MDHEN and CDR2 SYDVKM. The ends were cut back, 4 bases at V and 2 bases at J, with 12 bases in the middle. The CDR3 runs to 15 residues. In DNA, the CDR3 is TGTGCCAGCAGTTCATGGCTAGGGGCCTACAATGAGCAGTTCTTC. It translates to CASSSWLGAYNEQFF.

This clonotype was picked up a small number of times. The J gene is TRBJ2-1, the V gene TRBV13; weak D call: TRBD2 (6 bases). The length of the CDR3 is 13 residues. In germline, CDR1 is PRHDT, CDR2 FYEKMQ (reference sequence). The V gene lost 7 bases and the J gene lost 12 bases, with 19 bases spanning the gap. CDR3 in amino acids: CASKDGRGALQFF. In DNA, the CDR3 is TGTGCCAGCAAAGACGGGAGAGGGGCTTTGCAGTTCTTC.

This clonotype has just one count. The junction departs from the called germline gene at one end, perhaps through a read error. This chain joins TRBV7-2 and TRBJ1-2; unclear D gene. The CDR3 contains 13 residues. Germline loops: CDR1 SGHTA, CDR2 FQGNSA. The CDR3 coding sequence is TGTGCCAGCAGCTTAGCGGGCGGCTATGGCTACATCTTC. Its protein is CASSLAGGYGYIF.

V is TRBV3-1 and J is TRBJ2-1; no clear D. The CDR3 has 15 residues. Germline assignment: CDR1 LGHDT and CDR2 YNNKEL (reference sequence). V was cut by 1 base and J by 1 base, with 8 bases left in between. The CDR3 DNA is TGTGCCAGCAGCCAAGTACCGGAGTCCTACAATGAGCAGTTCTTC. This codes for CASSQVPESYNEQFF.

This clonotype was seen a few times. The rearrangement joins TRBV28 to TRBJ1-4; D might be TRBD1 (6 bases). Trimming removed 6 bases at V and 2 bases at J, with 13 bases between. Germline V gives CDR1 MDHEN, CDR2 SYDVKM. The CDR3 has 15 residues. The CDR3 reads CASRPSGATNEKLFF. The CDR3 DNA is TGTGCCAGCAGGCCTTCAGGGGCGACTAATGAAAAACTGTTTTTT.

There are a few counts of this clonotype. One junction end does not reproduce the germline sequence, and a read error may be involved. The rearrangement links TRBV9 to TRBJ2-2; D unresolved. The CDR3 is made up of 13 amino acids. Germline values: CDR1 SGDLS, CDR2 YYNGEE. This CDR3 reads CASSVDGTEELFF. The DNA of the CDR3 is TGTGCCAGCAGCGTAGACGGCACCGAGGAGCTGTTTTTT. Full variable domain (outside the CDR3, taken from reference TRBV9 and TRBJ2-2): DSGVTQTPKHLITATGQRVTLRCSPRSGDLSVYWYQQSLDQGLQFLIQYYNGEERAKGNILERFSAQQFPDLHSELNLSSLELGDSALYFCASSVDGTEELFFGEGSRLTVL.

This sequence joins TRBV7-9 and TRBJ1-3, with TRBD1 identical over 9 bases. Per the germline V gene, CDR1 is SEHNR and CDR2 is FQNEAQ (reference sequence). The J segment lost 1 base and the V segment lost 2 bases, leaving 6 bases of the junction unmatched. This CDR3 is built from 17 residues. CDR3 DNA: TGTGCCAGCAGCTTACCTCGGACAGGGGATTCTGGAAACACCATATATTTT. Residues: CASSLPRTGDSGNTIYF. Supplemented by reference TRBV7-9 and TRBJ1-3, the full variable domain reads DTGVSQNPRHKITKRGQNVTFRCDPISEHNRLYWYRQTLGQGPEFLTYFQNEAQLEKSRLLSDRFSAERPKGSFSTLEIQRTEQGDSAMYLCASSLPRTGDSGNTIYFGEGSWLTVV.

Many counts were recorded for this clonotype. This chain uses TRBV11-3 with TRBJ2-1, with 7 bases fitting TRBD1. Losses at the gene ends were 5 bases for V and 0 bases for J; bases not matched to a gene: 16. The CDR3 extends over 19 amino acids. The germline gives CDR1 SGHNT, CDR2 YENEEA. CDR3 in amino acids: CASSLRTRGLRSSYNEQFF. The CDR3 region has the DNA TGTGCCAGCAGCCTAAGAACTAGGGGGCTTAGGAGCTCCTACAATGAGCAGTTCTTC. Variable domain in full (rest from reference TRBV11-3 and TRBJ2-1): EAGVVQSPRYKIIEKKQPVAFWCNPISGHNTLYWYLQNLGQGPELLIRYENEEAVDDSQLPKDRFSAERLKGVDSTLKIQPAELGDSAVYLCASSLRTRGLRSSYNEQFFGPGTRLTVL.

The chain recombines TRBV19 with TRBJ2-3, with TRBD2 identical over 10 bases. The CDR3 is 15 amino acids. The V gene end was trimmed by 7 bases and the J gene end by 3 bases; junction bases not matched to a gene: 7. Germline V lookup: CDR1 LNHDA, CDR2 SQIVND (reference sequence). The CDR3 nucleotides are TGTGCCAGTACCCCTAGCGGGAGAAGGACAGATACGCAGTATTTT. Translated, it gives CASTPSGRRTDTQYF.

The table lists this clonotype with a few counts. The rearrangement joins TRBV20-1 to TRBJ2-3; D might be TRBD2 (5 bases). The CDR3 consists of 15 residues. Per germline, CDR1 DFQATT and CDR2 SNEGSKA (reference sequence). Trimming removed 1 base from V and 0 bases from J, with 11 bases in between. This CDR3 reads CSARVTGSSTDTQYF. In nucleotides, the CDR3 is TGCAGTGCTAGAGTAACGGGATCTAGCACAGATACGCAGTATTTT.

This clonotype was observed a few times. The chain employs TRBV6-1 and TRBJ2-5; D ambiguous. Trimming stripped 5 bases from V and 9 bases from J, with 16 bases between. Per germline, CDR1 MNHNS and CDR2 SASEGT. The CDR3 loop spans 13 amino acids. CDR3 sequence: CASSPHSSQAQYF. DNA for the CDR3: TGTGCCAGCAGTCCCCACAGTAGTCAGGCCCAGTACTTC.

There are many counts of this clonotype. The chain joins TRBV29-1 to TRBJ2-3; tentative D call: TRBD2 (6 bases). The V end lost 4 bases, the J end lost 2 bases, and 10 bases lay between the germline ends. CDR1 SQVTM and CDR2 ANQGSEA come from the germline V gene. CDR3 length: 13 amino acids. The CDR3 loop reads CSVGRGFTDTQYF. The DNA of the CDR3 is TGCAGCGTTGGACGGGGGTTCACAGATACGCAGTATTTT.

This clonotype was seen ten or more times. The chain links TRBV28 to TRBJ2-7; 9 nucleotides align to TRBD1. In germline, CDR1 is MDHEN, CDR2 SYDVKM. The CDR3 extends over 16 amino acids. With V trimmed by 6 bases and J by 4 bases, 13 bases remained unmatched. The CDR3 loop reads CASSSLIGTGTYEQYF. In DNA form, the CDR3 reads TGTGCCAGCAGCTCATTAATCGGGACAGGGACTTACGAGCAGTACTTC. Full variable domain (outside the CDR3, taken from reference TRBV28 and TRBJ2-7): DVKVTQSSRYLVKRTGEKVFLECVQDMDHENMFWYRQDPGLGLRLIYFSYDVKMKEKGDIPEGYSVSREKKERFSLILESASTNQTSMYLCASSSLIGTGTYEQYFGPGTRLTVT.